These 10 T cell receptor beta chains came from one sample sequenced in a study of Ad26.COV2.S vaccination and SARS-CoV-2 variants. TCRdb's table, derived via immunoSEQ multiplex PCR, lists solely in-frame clones and lacks some. The repertoire holds over 400,000 clones, with about 92% as singletons. Described treatment: roughly 20 received Ad26.COV2.S at low or high dose, single or two shots; 5 received placebo; per-sample allocation not given. Samples were taken on day 63 after the first vaccine or placebo injection. The sample in question was peripheral blood, obtained in a trial of Ad26.COV2.S vaccine versus placebo. The receptor set was obtained from a person aged 18 to 65 who received the Ad26.COV2.S COVID-19 vaccine or a placebo.

Notes on this clone: This same CDR3 is encoded by further DNA sequences in the sample. The chain links TRBV20-1 to TRBJ2-7, with D tentatively TRBD2 (5 bases). V lost 6 bases and J lost 3, with 9 bases in between. Germline values: CDR1 DFQATT, CDR2 SNEGSKA (reference sequence). This CDR3 is 11 amino acids long. The CDR3 loop reads CSAKLVYEQYF. DNA for the CDR3: TGCAGTGCCAAACTAGTCTACGAGCAGTACTTC.

The rearrangement links TRBV5-1 to TRBJ2-1; TRBD2 matches at 8 bases. CDR3 length: 14 amino acids. The V gene end was trimmed by 0 bases and the J gene end by 10 bases; junction bases not matched to a gene: 6. From germline, CDR1 is SGHRS and CDR2 YFSETQ. CDR3 nucleotides: TGCGCCAGCAGCTTGGGGGGTAGCGGGATCGAGCAGTTCTTC. Translated: CASSLGGSGIEQFF. Filled out from reference TRBV5-1 and TRBJ2-1, the complete variable domain reads KAGVTQTPRYLIKTRGQQVTLSCSPISGHRSVSWYQQTPGQGLQFLFEYFSETQRNKGNFPGRFSGRQFSNSRSEMNVSTLELGDSALYLCASSLGGSGIEQFFGPGTRLTVL.

The chain links TRBV27 to TRBJ2-2, with D tentatively TRBD1 or TRBD2 (5 bases each). CDR1 is MNHEY, CDR2 SMNVEV, per germline (reference sequence). Deletions cut 2 bases from V and 7 bases from J, with 14 bases between. This CDR3 contains 15 residues. Here the CDR3 DNA reads TGTGCCAGCAGTTTAGCTGGGACGCAAAGCGGGGAGCTGTTTTTT. Its protein is CASSLAGTQSGELFF.

The J gene is TRBJ2-7, the V gene TRBV2; TRBD1 agrees at 9 bases. V lost 2 bases to trimming and J lost 2 bases; unmatched junction nucleotides: 7. The CDR3 extends over 16 amino acids. The germline gives CDR1 SNHLY, CDR2 FYNNEI. The CDR3 here is CASSERTGDIAYEQYF. As DNA, the CDR3 is TGTGCCAGCAGTGAAAGGACAGGGGACATTGCCTACGAGCAGTACTTC.

This chain links TRBV7-9 with TRBJ1-5; D unresolved. CDR3 length equals 14 residues. CDR1 and CDR2 from the germline V gene are SEHNR and FQNEAQ (reference sequence). Between the trimmed V and J ends, which lost 1 base and 2 bases, there was a span of 6 bases. CDR3 DNA sequence: TGTGCCAGCAGCTTAGGTATAGGCAATCAGCCCCAGCATTTT. Its protein is CASSLGIGNQPQHF.

The chain employs TRBV25-1 and TRBJ2-4; no definite D call. The CDR3 runs 17 residues. Germline V gene data show CDR1 as MGHDK and CDR2 as SYGVNS. The V end lost 2 bases, the J end lost 0 bases, and 14 bases lay between the germline ends. The CDR3 DNA is TGTGCCAGCAGTGAAATGGCGAGGACGGGAGCCAAAAACATTCAGTACTTC. This sequence encodes CASSEMARTGAKNIQYF.

The chain carries TRBV7-9 and TRBJ2-1, with D perhaps matching TRBD1 (6 bases). Trimming took 5 bases from V and 8 from J, leaving 16 bases between them. The CDR3 spans 14 residues. The germline gives CDR1 SEHNR, CDR2 FQNEAQ (reference sequence). CDR3 coding DNA: TGTGCCAGCAGCCGAAAGGACGAGGGGGATGAGCAGTTCTTC. Residues: CASSRKDEGDEQFF. Full variable domain (missing parts from reference TRBV7-9 and TRBJ2-1): DTGVSQNPRHKITKRGQNVTFRCDPISEHNRLYWYRQTLGQGPEFLTYFQNEAQLEKSRLLSDRFSAERPKGSFSTLEIQRTEQGDSAMYLCASSRKDEGDEQFFGPGTRLTVL.

The chain has TRBV19 and TRBJ2-7; tentative D call: TRBD2 (6 bases). Germline V gene lookup returns CDR1 LNHDA and CDR2 SQIVND (reference sequence). CDR3 length equals 15 residues. V lost 8 bases, J lost 4 bases, and 21 bases lay in between. CDR3 DNA: TGTGCCAGTTCCCTGGGAGGTGTGAGTAGTTACGAGCAGTACTTC. Amino acid sequence: CASSLGGVSSYEQYF.

This clone was counted a single time. J is TRBJ1-5 and V is TRBV3-1 (or the pseudogene TRBV3-2); no reliable D call. CDR1 and CDR2 from the germline V gene are LGHDT and YNNKEL (reference sequence). V was trimmed by 1 base and J by 6 bases, leaving 7 bases between them. The CDR3 loop spans 13 amino acids. CDR3 loop: CASSQVEGQPQHF. The CDR3, as DNA: TGTGCCAGCAGCCAAGTTGAAGGTCAGCCCCAGCATTTT.

Only one count was recorded for this clone. The chain links TRBV3-1 (or the pseudogene TRBV3-2) to TRBJ1-6, with 7 bases matching TRBD1. CDR1 LGHDT and CDR2 YNNKEL come from the germline V gene (reference sequence). The CDR3 is made up of 15 amino acids. J lost 4 bases, V lost 2 bases, and 2 bases had no gene match. The CDR3 sequence: CASSQTGQYNSPLHF. The DNA of the CDR3 is TGTGCCAGCAGCCAAACGGGACAGTATAATTCACCCCTCCACTTT.